The present entry profiles one T cell receptor (beta chain) with its context. Its antigen is currently not known. Base-call qualities are not available, and no considerably larger clone is one nucleotide away. V drops 6 bases and J drops 11 bases, leaving 16 bases in between. The CDR3, from cysteine to phenylalanine, totals 12 residues. The DNA shown is the 36-base CDR3, in frame from base 1. The germline V gene provides CDR1 SNHLY and CDR2 FYNNEI. TCRdb lists the instrument as Illumina NovaSeq 6000. TCRalpha and TCRbeta cDNA libraries were constructed by 5'RACE with constant-segment primers, with sample barcodes and unique molecular identifiers being introduced. Trizol reagent was used to extract RNA from every sample. Libraries were amplified in two PCR steps, with a second sample barcode and Illumina TruSeq adapters added in the second step. Sequencing of libraries was performed on an Illumina NovaSeq with 2 x 150 bp paired-end reads. In the original analysis: Demultiplexing of reads and collapsing into UMI-guided consensus sequences were performed with migec v1.2.7. Using mixcr v2.1.11, UMI consensuses were aligned to TRA and TRB V and J templates and then assembled into clonotypes. A clonotype was counted as expanded or contracted only if both edgeR and NoisET called the change significant, with noise models trained on biological replicates. For edgeR calls, a false discovery rate-adjusted p below 0.01 and a log2 fold-change threshold of 1 were applied. As an exploratory analysis of dynamics, max-normalized trajectories of the 1000 most abundant clonotypes were examined with PCA combined with hierarchical clustering. Each responding clone was given a CD4 or CD8 phenotype based on the CD4+ and CD8+ repertoires, which had been sequenced separately. In TCRdb, the public reads were trimmed at Q25 with fastp and aligned with MiXCR, with productive beta chains retained. CDR3 protein sequences are deduplicated, and each keeps its most common genes and DNA. Here the V and J calls rest on TCRdb's processing, not on the authors' analysis. The sample data list hundreds of thousands of distinct CDR3 sequences, and more than 15% of these were observed just once. 20% to 25% of the sample is held by the ten biggest clonotypes.

Ficoll-Paque density gradient centrifugation was the method used to isolate PBMCs. The data derive from a study of T-cell memory formation after mild COVID-19 (dated by TCRdb to about 2021). In the study overall: Most TCR sequence clusters were specific to one of the two donors. Two young, previously healthy adult volunteers, one female and one male, were included in the cohort. T-cell clones expanding and contracting after mild COVID-19 in a couple of donors were tracked by longitudinal TCRalpha and TCRbeta repertoire sequencing.

Results the study describes overall, beyond this receptor: The study included only a couple of mild cases, and larger cohorts that include severe cases with pre-infection samples were judged to be necessary. The detection of some responding clones in pre-infection memory suggests that pre-existing cross-reactive memory T cells joined the SARS-CoV-2 response. SARS-CoV-2 specificity of the second-wave clones peaking on day 37 was not confirmed. Balanced CD4/CD8 phenotypes were observed for clones contracting from day 15 to 85, whereas a bias towards CD4+ was observed for a second wave of clones expanding from day 15 to 37. Contracting CD4+ clones appeared mostly in the CM and EM memory subsets, whereas CD8+ clones were enriched in EMRA.

The source of this sequence is a man aged 18 to 29 who had mild COVID-19 (a few samples of this study predate the infection). The sample titles of this study are shuffled in the database, so cell type and time point are left out; the donor was told from shared clones. The sequence joins TRBV2 to TRBJ1-1, and possibly TRBD1, on 6 matching bases. The sample comprised PBMCs or a T cell subset sorted from them (not recorded which). The nucleotide sequence reads TGTGCCAGCAGAGAGACAGGCGAAGTGGCTTTCTTT. This is translated as CASRETGEVAFF. Extended through the reference TRBV2 and TRBJ1-1 proteins, this CDR3 yields the full variable domain: EPEVTQTPSHQVTQMGQEVILRCVPISNHLYFYWYRQILGQKVEFLVSFYNNEISEKSEIFDDQFSVERPDGSNFTLKIRSTKLEDSAMYFCASRETGEVAFFGQGTRLTVV.